This TCR beta chain was retrieved from a study of OX40 agonist ivuxolimab in advanced cancers. About the study: Of mixed ages from about 23 to 90 and averaging about 56 years, the group was approximately 84% male.

Clones were sequenced by immunoSEQ multiplex PCR, and TCRdb holds only the in-frame ones, with some missing. The sample records roughly 38,000 clones, approximately 82% being singletons. CDR1 and CDR2 from the germline V gene are SGHVS and FQNEAQ. The length of the CDR3 is 11 residues. V dropped 3 bases and J dropped 6 bases, with 2 bases sitting between them. Patients with autoimmune history or systemic immunosuppression were excluded. The source was CD4+ or CD8+ T cells sorted from blood, collected in a trial of the OX40 agonist ivuxolimab. This clonotype was obtained from an adult with an advanced solid tumor such as melanoma, head and neck, liver or kidney cancer. The rearrangement joins TRBV7-8 to TRBJ1-4; unclear D gene. The CDR3 region has the DNA TGTGCCAGCAGCTTTGATGAAAAACTGTTTTTT. Translation gives CASSFDEKLFF.